This T cell receptor (beta chain) is drawn from a study of T-cell memory formation after mild COVID-19. The study, taken as a whole, reports: Clones shrinking from day 15 to 85 showed even CD4/CD8 mixes; later expanders tilted CD4+.

Using its own MiXCR run on the 5' RACE reads, TCRdb lists one record per CDR3 protein. The sample lists approximately 570,000 distinct CDR3 sequences, approximately 19% occurring once. The V end lost 3 bases, the J end lost 3 bases, and 6 bases lay between the germline ends. There are 13 residues in the CDR3. For this clonotype: Its antigen is not identified.

The sequenced sample consisted of PBMCs or a T cell subset sorted from them (not recorded which). V is TRBV12-3 or TRBV12-4 and J is TRBJ1-5; no clear D gene. The source of this sequence is an adult woman who had mild COVID-19 (a few samples of this study predate the infection). Cell type and time point are not known. CDR3 sequence (DNA): TGTGCCAGCAGTTTCCTCCCCAATCAGCCCCAGCATTTT. It specifies CASSFLPNQPQHF.